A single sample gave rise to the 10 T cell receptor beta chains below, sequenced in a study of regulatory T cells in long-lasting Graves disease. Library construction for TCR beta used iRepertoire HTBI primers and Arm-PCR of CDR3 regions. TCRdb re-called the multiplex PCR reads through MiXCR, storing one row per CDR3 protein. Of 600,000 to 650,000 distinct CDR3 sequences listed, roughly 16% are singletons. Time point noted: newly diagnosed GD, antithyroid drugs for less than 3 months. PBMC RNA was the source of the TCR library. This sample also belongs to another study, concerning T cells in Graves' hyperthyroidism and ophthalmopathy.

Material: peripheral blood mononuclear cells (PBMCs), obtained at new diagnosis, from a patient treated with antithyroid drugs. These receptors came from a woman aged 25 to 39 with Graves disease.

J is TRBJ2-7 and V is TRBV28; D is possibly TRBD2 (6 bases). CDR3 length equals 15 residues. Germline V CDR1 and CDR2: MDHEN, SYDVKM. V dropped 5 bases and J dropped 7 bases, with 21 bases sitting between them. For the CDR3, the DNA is TGTGCCAGCAGTCCCCCGCGGGGCGGGGTAGGAGAGCAGTACTTC. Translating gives CASSPPRGGVGEQYF.

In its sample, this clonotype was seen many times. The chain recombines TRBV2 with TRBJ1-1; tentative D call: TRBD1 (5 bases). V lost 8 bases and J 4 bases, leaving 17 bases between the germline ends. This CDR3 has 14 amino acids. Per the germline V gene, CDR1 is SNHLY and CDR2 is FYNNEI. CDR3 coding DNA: TGTGCCAGCCGTACAGGAAAAGGTAGCACTGAAGCTTTCTTT. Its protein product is CASRTGKGSTEAFF.

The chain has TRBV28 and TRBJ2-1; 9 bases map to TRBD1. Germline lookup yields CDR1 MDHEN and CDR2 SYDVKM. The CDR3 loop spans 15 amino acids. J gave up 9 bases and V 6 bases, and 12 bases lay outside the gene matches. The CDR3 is CASRQGQGSSSEQFF. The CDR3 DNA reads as TGTGCCAGCAGGCAGGGACAGGGTTCCTCCAGTGAGCAGTTCTTC. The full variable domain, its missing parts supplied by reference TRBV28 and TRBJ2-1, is DVKVTQSSRYLVKRTGEKVFLECVQDMDHENMFWYRQDPGLGLRLIYFSYDVKMKEKGDIPEGYSVSREKKERFSLILESASTNQTSMYLCASRQGQGSSSEQFFGPGTRLTVL.

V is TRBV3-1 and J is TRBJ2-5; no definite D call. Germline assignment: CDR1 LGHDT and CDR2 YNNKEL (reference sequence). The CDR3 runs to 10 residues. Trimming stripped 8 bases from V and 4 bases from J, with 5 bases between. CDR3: CASGPETQYF. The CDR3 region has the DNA TGTGCCAGCGGTCCAGAGACCCAGTACTTC.

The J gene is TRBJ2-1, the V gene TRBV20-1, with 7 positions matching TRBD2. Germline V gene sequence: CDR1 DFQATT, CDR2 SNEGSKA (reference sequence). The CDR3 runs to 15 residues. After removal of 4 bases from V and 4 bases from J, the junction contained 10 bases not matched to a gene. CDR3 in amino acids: CSATGASGNYNEQFF. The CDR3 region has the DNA TGCAGTGCTACCGGGGCTAGCGGTAATTACAATGAGCAGTTCTTC.

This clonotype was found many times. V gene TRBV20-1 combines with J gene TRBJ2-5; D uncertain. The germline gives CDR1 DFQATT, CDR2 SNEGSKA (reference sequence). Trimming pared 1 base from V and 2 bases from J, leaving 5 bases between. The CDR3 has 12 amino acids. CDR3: CSARADQETQYF. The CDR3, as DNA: TGCAGTGCTAGAGCGGATCAAGAGACCCAGTACTTC.

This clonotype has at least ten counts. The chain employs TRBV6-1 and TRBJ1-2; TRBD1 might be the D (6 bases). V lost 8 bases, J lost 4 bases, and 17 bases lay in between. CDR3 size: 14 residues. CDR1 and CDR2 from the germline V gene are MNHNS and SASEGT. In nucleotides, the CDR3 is TGTGCCAGCCTACAGGGAGCGGTTTTCTATGGCTACACCTTC. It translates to CASLQGAVFYGYTF.

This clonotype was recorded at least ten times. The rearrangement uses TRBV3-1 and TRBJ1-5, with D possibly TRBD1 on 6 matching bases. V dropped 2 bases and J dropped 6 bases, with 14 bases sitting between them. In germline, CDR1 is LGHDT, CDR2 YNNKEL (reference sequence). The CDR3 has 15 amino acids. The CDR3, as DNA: TGTGCCAGCAGCCAATCGGGGGGCGGGGGTCAGCCCCAGCATTTT. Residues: CASSQSGGGGQPQHF.

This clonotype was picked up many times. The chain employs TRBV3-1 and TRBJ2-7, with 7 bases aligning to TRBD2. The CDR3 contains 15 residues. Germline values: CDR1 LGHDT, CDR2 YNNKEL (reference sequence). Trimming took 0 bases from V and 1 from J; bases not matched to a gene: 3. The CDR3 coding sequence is TGTGCCAGCAGCCAAGATTGGGGAGGGTCCTACGAGCAGTACTTC. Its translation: CASSQDWGGSYEQYF.

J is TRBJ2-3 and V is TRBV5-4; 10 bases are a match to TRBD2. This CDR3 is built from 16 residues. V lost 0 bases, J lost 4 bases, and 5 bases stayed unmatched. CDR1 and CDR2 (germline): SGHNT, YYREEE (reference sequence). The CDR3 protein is CASSLVLAGVSDTQYF. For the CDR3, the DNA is TGTGCCAGCAGCTTGGTCCTAGCGGGAGTTTCAGATACGCAGTATTTT.